One and the same sample provided the 14 T cell receptor beta chains below, sequenced in a study of Graves' ophthalmopathy and Graves' hyperthyroidism. RNA transcripts yielded amplified TCR beta CDR3 regions. HTBI primers were employed in first-round RT-PCR, then a second-round multiplex PCR followed. Using its own MiXCR run on the multiplex PCR reads, TCRdb lists one record per CDR3 protein. The sample includes around 1.1 million distinct CDR3 sequences, 36% of them seen just once. Sequencing used peripheral blood or thyroid tissue (not recorded which). All receptors derive from an adult man with Graves' hyperthyroidism.

Remarks on this clonotype: With a much larger clone just one base away, this may be a read error. This rearrangement joins TRBV7-2 to TRBJ2-5; 7 bases align to TRBD1. Germline lookup yields CDR1 SGHTA and CDR2 FQGNSA. The CDR3 totals 13 residues. With 8 bases clipped from V and 5 bases from J, the junction kept 8 bases outside the gene matches. CDR3 amino acids: CASGRQTGETQYF. CDR3 nucleotides: TGTGCCAGCGGTCGACAGACAGGGGAGACCCAGTACTTC.

V and J are TRBV5-6 and TRBJ1-6; D not resolved. CDR3 length equals 15 residues. The germline CDR1 and CDR2 sequences are SGHDT and YYEEEE. V gave up 4 bases and J gave up 6 bases, with 14 bases separating them. DNA of the CDR3: TGTGCCAGCAGCGGAGGATCCGGGGTTAATTCACCCCTCCACTTT. The encoded protein is CASSGGSGVNSPLHF.

The chain links TRBV24-1 to TRBJ2-5, with a weak D call TRBD1 (6 bases). The CDR3 length is 14 residues. V lost 3 bases and J 5 bases, leaving 12 bases between the germline ends. Looked up from germline, CDR1 is KGHDR and CDR2 is SFDVKD. The CDR3 DNA is TGTGCCACCAGTGATGGGTGGGGGCTGGAGACCCAGTACTTC. Translation: CATSDGWGLETQYF.

The CDR3, as DNA: TGTGCCAGCAGTTTAGTACTAGCGGAAGAGACCCAGTACTTC. Amino acid sequence: CASSLVLAEETQYF. The chain uses TRBV12-3 or TRBV12-4 and TRBJ2-5; 8 bases fit TRBD2. This CDR3 comprises 14 residues. The ends lost 1 base at V and 3 bases at J; junction bases unmatched: 1.

The chain is built from TRBV11-2 and TRBJ2-7, with 7 bases that match TRBD1. Germline CDR1 SGHAT, CDR2 FQNNGV. J was trimmed by 2 bases and V by 6 bases; bases with no gene match: 7. This CDR3 is built from 14 residues. CDR3 sequence reads: CASSSGQLAYEQYF. DNA of the CDR3: TGTGCCAGCAGTTCGGGACAGTTGGCCTACGAGCAGTACTTC.

This rearrangement joins TRBV25-1 to TRBJ1-3; D unresolved. Germline-derived CDR1 and CDR2 are MGHDK and SYGVNS. This CDR3 spans 16 amino acids. Trimming took off 6 bases at V and 10 bases at J, with 25 bases between the two ends. Here the CDR3 reads CASRALAGYSGETIYF. The CDR3 DNA reads TGTGCCAGCAGAGCATTAGCGGGATACTCTGGAGAGACCATATATTTT.

The chain recombines TRBV29-1 with TRBJ2-7; D is unresolved. The CDR3 totals 12 residues. CDR1 and CDR2 (germline): SQVTM, ANQGSEA. V dropped 8 bases and J dropped 3 bases, with 14 bases sitting between them. The CDR3 sequence is CSSGPLGYEQYF. The CDR3 DNA is TGCAGCAGTGGGCCCCTGGGCTACGAGCAGTACTTC.

The rearrangement links TRBV24-1 to TRBJ1-5; maybe TRBD1 (6 bases). Germline CDR1 and CDR2: KGHDR and SFDVKD. V was trimmed by 7 bases and J by 1 base, leaving 10 bases between them. This CDR3 region has 14 residues. This CDR3 is CATRPGASNQPQHF. CDR3 DNA sequence: TGTGCCACCAGGCCAGGGGCAAGCAATCAGCCCCAGCATTTT.

This clonotype was seen only a few times. J is TRBJ2-2 and V is TRBV12-3 or TRBV12-4; 9 nucleotides line up with TRBD1. This CDR3 contains 16 residues. Trimming took 5 bases from V and 7 from J; bases not matched to a gene: 11. For the CDR3, the DNA is TGTGCCAGCAGTCTAACCGGGACAGGGTGGATCGGGGAGCTGTTTTTT. Its protein product is CASSLTGTGWIGELFF.

This chain uses TRBV12-3 or TRBV12-4 with TRBJ2-7; 10 bases match TRBD1. There are 15 residues in the CDR3. The J segment lost 5 bases and the V segment lost 2 bases, leaving 6 bases of the junction unmatched. CDR3 in amino acids: CASSLKTGGKDEQYF. Written as DNA, the CDR3 is TGTGCCAGCAGTTTAAAGACAGGGGGCAAAGACGAGCAGTACTTC.

This clonotype has more than one count but fewer than ten. The chain recombines TRBV10-3 with TRBJ1-1, with D unresolved. Trimming removed 3 bases at V and 1 base at J, with 12 bases between. The CDR3 has 15 residues. Germline CDR1 ENHRY, CDR2 SYGVKD. The DNA for the CDR3 is TGTGCCATCAGTGACAGCGGACCGCGGAACACTGAAGCTTTCTTT. It specifies CAISDSGPRNTEAFF.

This clonotype showed up many times. J is TRBJ1-3 and V is TRBV29-1; D may be TRBD1 (5 bases). V gave up 7 bases and J gave up 3 bases, with 19 bases separating them. This CDR3 region has 15 residues. Germline CDR1 is SQVTM and CDR2 is ANQGSEA. The CDR3 sequence is CSGVMTTDLGNTIYF. The CDR3 nucleotides read TGCAGCGGAGTGATGACGACAGACCTTGGAAACACCATATATTTT.

Regarding this clonotype: Given a much more abundant clone one base away, this may be a read error. The chain links TRBV5-1 to TRBJ1-1; no definite D call. CDR3 length: 16 amino acids. Germline CDR1 reads SGHRS; CDR2 reads YFSETQ. CDR3 bases: TGTACCAGCAGCTTACGCTCGGGGTTCTACGGCACTGAAGCTTTCTTT. This codes for CTSSLRSGFYGTEAFF.

The chain links TRBV27 to TRBJ2-5, with 11 bases fitting TRBD2. J lost 2 bases, V lost 3 bases, and 11 bases had no gene match. The CDR3 runs 18 residues. Germline V gene sequence: CDR1 MNHEY, CDR2 SMNVEV (reference sequence). CDR3 sequence (DNA): TGTGCCAGCAGTTTGGGGCCTAGCGGGGGGCGACGGCAAGAGACCCAGTACTTC. This gives the protein CASSLGPSGGRRQETQYF.